The sample holds a few counts of the clone carrying this TCR beta chain. Time point denoted: pre-sensitization, week 0. Indicated treatment: therapeutic diphenylcyclopropenone sensitization with weekly scalp DPC. TCRdb recomputed calls from the RACE reads with MiXCR, one row per CDR3 protein. This sample has fewer than 150,000 distinct CDR3 sequences, with about 13% found just once. These data come from a study of human T cells and chemical hapten exposure. The length of the CDR3 is 14 residues. From germline, CDR1 is SGHTA and CDR2 FQGTGA. The V gene lost 5 bases and the J gene lost 3 bases, with 13 bases spanning the gap.

The receptor comes from a woman between 18 and 30 years old with alopecia areata. Some clones in this sample may be carry-over from other donors' samples. This chain uses TRBV7-3 with TRBJ2-5; D might be TRBD2 (6 bases). Sequences were derived from whole blood, sampled in connection with sensitization to the hapten diphenylcyclopropenone (DPC). CDR3 sequence (DNA): TGTGCCAGCAGCCGTGACGGGAGAAAAGAGACCCAGTACTTC. It translates to CASSRDGRKETQYF.